The table lists the clone carrying this T cell receptor beta chain with a count of one. The data were taken from a study of control samples from healthy donors and cancer patients. TCRdb keeps only in-frame clones here, not all; method: immunoSEQ multiplex PCR. This repertoire shows 130,000 or so clones, around 92% found once; its top ten account for about 7.6%. Sequenced: PBMCs. This receptor was identified in a man in his fifties with head and neck cancer.

The CDR3 reads CASSPGLDSGRRETQYF. For the CDR3, the DNA is TGTGCCAGCAGCCCTGGACTAGATAGCGGGAGGAGGGAGACCCAGTACTTC. The chain links TRBV14 to TRBJ2-5; 10 positions agree with TRBD2. CDR3 length: 17 amino acids. Per germline, CDR1 SGHDN and CDR2 FVKESK. Trimming took 4 bases from V and 5 from J; bases not matched to a gene: 13.